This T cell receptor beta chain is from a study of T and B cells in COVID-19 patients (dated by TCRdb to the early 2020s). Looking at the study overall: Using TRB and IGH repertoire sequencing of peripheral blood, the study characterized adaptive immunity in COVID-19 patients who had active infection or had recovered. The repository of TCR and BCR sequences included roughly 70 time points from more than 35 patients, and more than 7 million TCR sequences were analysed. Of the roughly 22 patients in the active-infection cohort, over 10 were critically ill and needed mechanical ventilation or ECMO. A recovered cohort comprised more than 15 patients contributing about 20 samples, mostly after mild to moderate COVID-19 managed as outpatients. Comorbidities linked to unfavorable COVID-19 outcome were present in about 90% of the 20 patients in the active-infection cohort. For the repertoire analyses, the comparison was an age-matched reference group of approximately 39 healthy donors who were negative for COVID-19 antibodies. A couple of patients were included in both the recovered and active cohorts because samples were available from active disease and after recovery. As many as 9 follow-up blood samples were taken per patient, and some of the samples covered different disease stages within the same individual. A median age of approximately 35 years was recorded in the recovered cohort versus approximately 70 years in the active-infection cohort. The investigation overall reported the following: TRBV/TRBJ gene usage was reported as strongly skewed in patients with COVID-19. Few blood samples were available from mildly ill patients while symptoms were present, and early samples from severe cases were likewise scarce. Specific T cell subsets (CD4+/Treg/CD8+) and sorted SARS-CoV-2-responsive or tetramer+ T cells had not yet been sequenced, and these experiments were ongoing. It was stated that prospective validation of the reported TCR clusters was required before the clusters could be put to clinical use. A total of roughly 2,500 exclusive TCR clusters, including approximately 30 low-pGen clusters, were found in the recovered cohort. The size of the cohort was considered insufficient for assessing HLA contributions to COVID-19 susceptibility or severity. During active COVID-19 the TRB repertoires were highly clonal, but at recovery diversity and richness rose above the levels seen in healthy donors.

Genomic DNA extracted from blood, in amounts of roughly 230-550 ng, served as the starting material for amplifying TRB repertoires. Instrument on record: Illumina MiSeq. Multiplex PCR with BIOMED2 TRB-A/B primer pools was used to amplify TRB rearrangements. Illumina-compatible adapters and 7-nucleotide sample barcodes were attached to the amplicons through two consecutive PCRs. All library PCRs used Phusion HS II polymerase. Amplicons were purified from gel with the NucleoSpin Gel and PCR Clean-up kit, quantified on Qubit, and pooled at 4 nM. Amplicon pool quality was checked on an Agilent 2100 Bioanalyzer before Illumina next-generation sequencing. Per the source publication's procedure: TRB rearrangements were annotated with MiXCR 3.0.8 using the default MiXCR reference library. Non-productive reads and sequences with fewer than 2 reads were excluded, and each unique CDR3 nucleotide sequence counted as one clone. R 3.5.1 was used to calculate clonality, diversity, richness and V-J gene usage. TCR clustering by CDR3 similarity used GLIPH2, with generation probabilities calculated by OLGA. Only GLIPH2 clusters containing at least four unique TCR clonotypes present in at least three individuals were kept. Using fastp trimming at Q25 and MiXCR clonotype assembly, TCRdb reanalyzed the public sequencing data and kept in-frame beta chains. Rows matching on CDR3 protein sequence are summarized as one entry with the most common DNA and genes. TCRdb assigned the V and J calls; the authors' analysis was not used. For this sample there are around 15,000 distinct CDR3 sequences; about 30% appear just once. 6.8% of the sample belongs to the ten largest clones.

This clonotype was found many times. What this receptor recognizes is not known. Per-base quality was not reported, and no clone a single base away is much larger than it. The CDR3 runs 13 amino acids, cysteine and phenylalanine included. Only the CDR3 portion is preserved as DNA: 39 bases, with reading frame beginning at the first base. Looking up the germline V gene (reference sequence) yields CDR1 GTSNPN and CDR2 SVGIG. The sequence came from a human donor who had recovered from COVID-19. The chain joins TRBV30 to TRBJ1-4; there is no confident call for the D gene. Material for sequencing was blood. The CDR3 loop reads CAYQQQTNEKLFF. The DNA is TGTGCTTACCAACAGCAAACTAATGAAAAACTGTTTTTT.